Below are 14 T cell receptor beta chains sequenced from a single sample in a study of cytomegalovirus exposure and HLA in healthy donors. The PCR ran on 60 Vbeta and 13 Jbeta primers. Only in-frame clones appear in the TCRdb table, and some are missing; sequencing was by immunoSEQ multiplex PCR. Of around 160,000 clones in the sample, roughly 85% are singletons; the top ten hold 9.3%. Sample: PBMCs. The receptors stem from a young man in good health and CMV-seropositive.

This chain joins TRBV10-1 and TRBJ2-7; TRBD1 is a possible D gene (6 bases). The V gene's germline CDR1 is WNHNN and CDR2 SYGVQD (reference sequence). The CDR3 extends over 15 amino acids. V dropped 0 bases and J dropped 8 bases, with 17 bases sitting between them. The chain's CDR3 is CASSESIGGDTKQYF. The CDR3 DNA follows: TGCGCCAGCAGTGAGTCGATAGGGGGTGATACGAAGCAGTACTTC.

The genes are TRBV2 and TRBJ2-5, with D perhaps TRBD1 (5 bases). Germline V gene lookup returns CDR1 SNHLY and CDR2 FYNNEI. The CDR3 totals 13 residues. V shed 6 bases and J shed 2 bases, with 10 bases lying between them. Here the CDR3 reads CASSGQGQETQYF. CDR3 nucleotide sequence: TGTGCCAGCAGCGGGCAGGGTCAAGAGACCCAGTACTTC.

In its sample, this clone was seen once. V gene TRBV6-5 combines with J gene TRBJ1-1, with 9 bases matching TRBD1. The V and J ends lost 6 bases and 4 bases, in that order; junction bases with no gene match: 6. This CDR3 has 14 amino acids. The germline gives CDR1 MNHEY, CDR2 SVGAGI. For the CDR3, the DNA is TGTGCCAGCAGCGAGACAGGGGGAATCACTGAAGCTTTCTTT. Translation: CASSETGGITEAFF.

The gene calls are TRBV27 and TRBJ1-4, with D perhaps TRBD1 (5 bases). Trimming shortened V by 6 bases and J by 8 bases, and 19 bases separated the two germline ends. CDR1 MNHEY and CDR2 SMNVEV come from the germline V gene (reference sequence). The CDR3 spans 15 residues. In DNA, the CDR3 is TGTGCCAGCAGCACTGCCTACAGGACACAAGAAAAACTGTTTTTT. Protein sequence: CASSTAYRTQEKLFF.

The rearrangement links TRBV7-6 to TRBJ1-1; 9 positions agree with TRBD1. Per germline, CDR1 SGHVS and CDR2 FNYEAQ. V shed 5 bases and J 3 bases; nucleotides not matched to a gene: 10. The CDR3 totals 16 residues. The CDR3 sequence is CASSAPRDREDTEAFF. Here the CDR3 DNA reads TGTGCCAGCAGCGCACCCCGGGACAGGGAGGACACTGAAGCTTTCTTT. Using reference TRBV7-6 and TRBJ1-1 for the parts outside the CDR3, the full variable domain is GAGVSQSPRYKVTKRGQDVALRCDPISGHVSLYWYRQALGQGPEFLTYFNYEAQQDKSGLPNDRFSAERPEGSISTLTIQRTEQRDSAMYRCASSAPRDREDTEAFFGQGTRLTVV.

In regard to this clone: A read error may produce the germline difference seen at one junction end. The chain carries TRBV7-7 and TRBJ2-1, with 8 nucleotides matching TRBD1. This CDR3 spans 13 amino acids. Germline V gene data show CDR1 as SSHAT and CDR2 as FNYEAQ (reference sequence). The CDR3 is CASSLDRGNEQFF. The CDR3 coding sequence is TGTGCTAGCAGCCTCGACAGGGGAAATGAGCAGTTCTTC. The full variable domain, completed using reference TRBV7-7 and TRBJ2-1, is GAGVSQSPRYKVTKRGQDVTLRCDPISSHATLYWYQQALGQGPEFLTYFNYEAQPDKSGLPSDRFSAERPEGSISTLTIQRTEQRDSAMYRCASSLDRGNEQFFGPGTRLTVL.

V gene TRBV9 combines with J gene TRBJ2-4, with 10 bases aligning to TRBD2. The CDR3 extends over 16 amino acids. Germline values: CDR1 SGDLS, CDR2 YYNGEE. The V and J ends lost 4 bases and 6 bases, in that order; junction bases with no gene match: 10. The CDR3 reads CASSTERGGPGNIQYF. In DNA form, the CDR3 reads TGTGCCAGCAGCACCGAGCGGGGGGGCCCGGGAAACATTCAGTACTTC.

This clone was seen a handful of times. The chain carries TRBV6-1 and TRBJ1-4, with a tentative D call TRBD1 (5 bases). V lost 6 bases, J lost 6 bases, and 14 bases lay in between. CDR3 length: 14 amino acids. Germline CDR1 is MNHNS and CDR2 is SASEGT. The CDR3 nucleotides read TGTGCCAGCAGCAGGACACCCAGGGATGAAAAACTGTTTTTT. It translates to CASSRTPRDEKLFF.

This chain joins TRBV19 and TRBJ2-3; 8 bases match TRBD2. CDR3 length: 15 amino acids. Trimming removed 5 bases from V and 3 bases from J; junction bases left unmatched: 7. Germline V lookup: CDR1 LNHDA, CDR2 SQIVND (reference sequence). The CDR3 here is CASSPGGGSTDTQYF. CDR3 nucleotide sequence: TGTGCCAGTAGTCCCGGCGGGGGGTCTACAGATACGCAGTATTTT.

This clone came up a few times. The chain links TRBV5-8 to TRBJ1-1; 9 bases align to TRBD1. The V gene end was trimmed by 0 bases and the J gene end by 4 bases; junction bases not matched to a gene: 1. The germline V gene encodes CDR1 SGHTS and CDR2 YDEGEE. This CDR3 contains 14 residues. CDR3 sequence: CASSLGDRVTEAFF. The CDR3 DNA sequence: TGTGCCAGCAGCTTGGGGGACAGGGTCACTGAAGCTTTCTTT. Filled out from reference TRBV5-8 and TRBJ1-1, the complete variable domain reads EAGVTQSPTHLIKTRGQQATLRCSPISGHTSVYWYQQALGLGLQFLLWYDEGEERNRGNFPPRFSGRQFPNYSSELNVNALELEDSALYLCASSLGDRVTEAFFGQGTRLTVV.

The rearrangement joins TRBV19 to TRBJ2-1; D is undetermined. Germline assignment: CDR1 LNHDA and CDR2 SQIVND (reference sequence). This CDR3 comprises 12 residues. The V end lost 7 bases, the J end lost 0 bases, and 4 bases lay between the germline ends. The CDR3 DNA is TGTGCCAGTACTTCCTCCTACAATGAGCAGTTCTTC. Translated, it gives CASTSSYNEQFF.

This chain links TRBV6-5 with TRBJ1-2; D unresolved. Per germline, CDR1 MNHEY and CDR2 SVGAGI. CDR3 length equals 13 residues. V dropped 4 bases and J dropped 2 bases, with 8 bases sitting between them. CDR3 in DNA: TGTGCCAGCAGTTCCAACAGCAACTATGGCTACACCTTC. It translates to CASSSNSNYGYTF.

The J gene is TRBJ1-1, the V gene TRBV7-9; D remains ambiguous. CDR1 is SEHNR and CDR2 is FQNEAQ in the germline V gene (reference sequence). V shed 5 bases and J shed 10 bases, with 14 bases lying between them. This CDR3 is 12 amino acids long. DNA of the CDR3: TGTGCCAGCAGCCTAGGAGGGTTGACAGCTTTCTTT. Translating gives CASSLGGLTAFF.

In its sample, this clone was seen a few times. The chain couples TRBV6-5 to TRBJ2-7, with unresolved D. This CDR3 is built from 13 residues. Per germline, CDR1 MNHEY and CDR2 SVGAGI. The ends were cut back, 6 bases at V and 2 bases at J, with 11 bases in the middle. CDR3 nucleotides: TGTGCCAGCAGGGCAGTTTCGACCTACGAGCAGTACTTC. This encodes CASRAVSTYEQYF.